Below, 14 T cell receptor beta chains from the same sample are listed, as sequenced in a study of control samples from healthy donors and cancer patients. Generated by immunoSEQ multiplex PCR, the TCRdb table keeps only in-frame clones and is missing some. The repertoire holds approximately 94,000 clones, with roughly 90% as singletons. The specimen sequenced was blood. These receptors all come from a woman in her forties or fifties in good health.

CDR3 sequence (DNA): TGTGCCAGCAGTCCCGGGGGCGGGACAGTCCTGGTTACGCAGTATTTT. It specifies CASSPGGGTVLVTQYF. The rearrangement uses TRBV6-6 and TRBJ2-3, with D possibly being TRBD1 (7 bases). Germline CDR1 is MNHNY and CDR2 is SVGAGI (reference sequence). Trimming shortened V by 5 bases and J by 8 bases, and 23 bases separated the two germline ends. The CDR3 spans 16 residues.

The chain uses TRBV18 and TRBJ1-1; perhaps TRBD1 as D (5 bases). V was shortened by 2 bases and J by 3 bases, with 10 bases between the two germline ends. Germline V lookup: CDR1 KGHSH, CDR2 LQKENI. The CDR3 has 14 amino acids. This CDR3 reads CASSPGTGDTEAFF. The DNA of the CDR3 is TGTGCCAGCTCACCAGGGACGGGGGACACTGAAGCTTTCTTT. The whole variable domain, remainder taken from reference TRBV18 and TRBJ1-1, is NAGVMQNPRHLVRRRGQEARLRCSPMKGHSHVYWYRQLPEEGLKFMVYLQKENIIDESGMPKERFSAEFPKEGPSILRIQQVVRGDSAAYFCASSPGTGDTEAFFGQGTRLTVV.

The chain recombines TRBV3-1 (or the pseudogene TRBV3-2) with TRBJ1-2, with D tentatively TRBD1 (6 bases). The CDR3 covers 15 residues. In germline, CDR1 is LGHDT, CDR2 YNNKEL (reference sequence). Between the trimmed V and J ends, which lost 4 bases and 6 bases, there was a span of 18 bases. CDR3 loop: CASSLRTVLTNGYTF. The DNA of the CDR3 is TGTGCCAGCAGCCTAAGGACAGTACTAACTAATGGCTACACCTTC.

Here the CDR3 DNA reads TGTGCCAGCAGCTTGGCGGAGACGCAGTATTTT. Residues: CASSLAETQYF. The chain links TRBV5-6 to TRBJ2-3; no clear D gene. The CDR3 runs to 11 residues. V gave up 0 bases and J gave up 9 bases, with 5 bases separating them. Germline lookup yields CDR1 SGHDT and CDR2 YYEEEE.

The chain links TRBV18 to TRBJ1-1; perhaps TRBD1 as D (5 bases). Deletions cut 3 bases from V and 1 base from J, with 12 bases between. This CDR3 spans 15 amino acids. Germline lookup yields CDR1 KGHSH and CDR2 LQKENI. The chain's CDR3 is CASSPPTGANTEAFF. CDR3 DNA: TGTGCCAGCTCACCTCCAACTGGGGCGAACACTGAAGCTTTCTTT.

The chain has TRBV27 and TRBJ2-1; D gene uncertain. This CDR3 has 13 amino acids. V was trimmed by 4 bases and J by 6 bases, leaving 10 bases between them. CDR1 and CDR2 from the germline V gene are MNHEY and SMNVEV (reference sequence). CDR3 protein: CASSSRWGNEQFF. The CDR3 nucleotides read TGTGCCAGCAGTTCTCGTTGGGGCAATGAGCAGTTCTTC.

This rearrangement joins TRBV4-1 to TRBJ1-5; no clear D. The CDR3 has 15 amino acids. Germline CDR1 is MGHRA and CDR2 is YSYEKL. Trimming shortened V by 1 base and J by 2 bases, and 9 bases separated the two germline ends. The CDR3 DNA follows: TGCGCCAGCAGCCAAGCTGAGGGAGGCAATCAGCCCCAGCATTTT. It encodes CASSQAEGGNQPQHF.

The CDR3 loop is CAWAPQSNYGYTF. The CDR3 DNA reads TGTGCCTGGGCCCCACAGTCCAACTATGGCTACACCTTC. V usage is TRBV30 and J usage is TRBJ1-2; D ambiguous. The V gene's germline CDR1 is GTSNPN and CDR2 SVGIG (reference sequence). V gave up 5 bases and J gave up 2 bases, with 12 bases separating them. The CDR3 has 13 amino acids.

V usage is TRBV15 and J usage is TRBJ1-6; maybe TRBD1 (5 bases). The CDR3 covers 17 residues. Germline V gives CDR1 LNHNV, CDR2 YYDKDF (reference sequence). The V end was cut by 5 bases, the J end by 0 bases, with 14 bases between. The CDR3: CATSYTGRFSYNSPLHF. CDR3 DNA sequence: TGTGCCACCAGCTATACAGGACGATTCTCCTATAATTCACCCCTCCACTTT.

The chain has TRBV19 and TRBJ2-3; D not certain. Per germline, CDR1 LNHDA and CDR2 SQIVND (reference sequence). This CDR3 comprises 12 residues. Trimming pared 5 bases from V and 6 bases from J, leaving 9 bases between. The CDR3 nucleotides are TGTGCCAGTAGTCACAGTCCGGATACGCAGTATTTT. This sequence encodes CASSHSPDTQYF. Full variable domain (rest looked up from reference TRBV19 and TRBJ2-3): DGGITQSPKYLFRKEGQNVTLSCEQNLNHDAMYWYRQDPGQGLRLIYYSQIVNDFQKGDIAEGYSVSREKKESFPLTVTSAQKNPTAFYLCASSHSPDTQYFGPGTRLTVL.

V gene TRBV21-1 combines with J gene TRBJ1-1; the DNA was not used to check the table's D call, TRBD1. TRBV21-1 is reported as a pseudogene. The length of the CDR3 is 16 residues. CDR3 sequence reads: CASSKGGKGAVTEAFF. The DNA of the CDR3 is TGTGCCAGCAGCAAAGGGGGGAAGGGGGCCGTCACTGAAGCTTTCTTT.

This chain's CDR3 is CASIPSGTAVLNTQYF. The CDR3, as DNA: TGTGCCAGCATTCCTAGCGGGACCGCGGTCCTGAATACGCAGTATTTT. V and J are TRBV7-2 and TRBJ2-3, with 9 bases aligning to TRBD2. With V trimmed by 7 bases and J by 7 bases, 15 bases remained unmatched. The CDR3 contains 16 residues. In germline, CDR1 is SGHTA, CDR2 FQGNSA.

The V gene is TRBV12-5, the J gene TRBJ2-5; the match to TRBD1 covers 9 bases. Germline trimming cut 3 bases from V and 3 bases from J; bases unmatched to any gene: 2. CDR1 is LGHNT and CDR2 is FRNRAP in the germline V gene. CDR3 length equals 14 residues. CDR3 amino acids: CASGLGDREETQYF. As DNA, the CDR3 is TGTGCTAGTGGTTTAGGGGACAGGGAAGAGACCCAGTACTTC.

The chain uses TRBV11-2 and TRBJ2-4; 10 bases are a match to TRBD2. The CDR3 is 17 residues long. Germline CDR1 and CDR2: SGHAT and FQNNGV. V dropped 1 base and J dropped 8; count of bases not matched to a gene: 11. The CDR3 bases are TGTGCCAGCAGCTTAGGGGCTAGCGGGAGTCACCGGGACATTCAGTACTTC. It is translated as CASSLGASGSHRDIQYF.